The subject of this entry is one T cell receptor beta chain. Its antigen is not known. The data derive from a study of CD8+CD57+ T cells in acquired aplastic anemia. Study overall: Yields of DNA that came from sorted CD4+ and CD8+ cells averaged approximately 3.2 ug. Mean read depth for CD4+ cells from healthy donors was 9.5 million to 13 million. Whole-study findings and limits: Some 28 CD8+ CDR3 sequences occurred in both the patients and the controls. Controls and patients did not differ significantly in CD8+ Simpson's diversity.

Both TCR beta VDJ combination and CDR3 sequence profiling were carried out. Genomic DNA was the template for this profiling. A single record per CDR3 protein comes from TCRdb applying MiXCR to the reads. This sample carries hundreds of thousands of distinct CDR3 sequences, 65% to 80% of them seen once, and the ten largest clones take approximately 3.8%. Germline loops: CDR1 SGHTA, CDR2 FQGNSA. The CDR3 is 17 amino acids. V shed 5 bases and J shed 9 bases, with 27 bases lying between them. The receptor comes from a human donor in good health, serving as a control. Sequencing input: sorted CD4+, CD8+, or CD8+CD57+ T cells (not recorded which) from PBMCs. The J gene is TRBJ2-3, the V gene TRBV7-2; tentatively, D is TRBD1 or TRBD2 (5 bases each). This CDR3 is CASSQGDGGNSPLTQYF. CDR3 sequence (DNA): TGTGCCAGCAGCCAGGGAGACGGCGGCAATTCACCCCTCACGCAGTATTTT.